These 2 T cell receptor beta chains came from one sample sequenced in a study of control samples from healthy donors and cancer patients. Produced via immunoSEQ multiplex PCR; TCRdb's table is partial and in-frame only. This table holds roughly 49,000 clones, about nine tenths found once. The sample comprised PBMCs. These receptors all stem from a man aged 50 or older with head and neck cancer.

The DNA for the CDR3 is TGCGCCAGCAGCTTGGGGACAGGATCCTACAATGAGCAGTTCTTC. Translated, it gives CASSLGTGSYNEQFF. V and J are TRBV5-1 and TRBJ2-1; 7 nucleotides match TRBD1. The CDR3 spans 15 residues. Per germline, CDR1 SGHRS and CDR2 YFSETQ. V trimming: 0 bases; J trimming: 1 base; junction bases outside the gene matches: 1.

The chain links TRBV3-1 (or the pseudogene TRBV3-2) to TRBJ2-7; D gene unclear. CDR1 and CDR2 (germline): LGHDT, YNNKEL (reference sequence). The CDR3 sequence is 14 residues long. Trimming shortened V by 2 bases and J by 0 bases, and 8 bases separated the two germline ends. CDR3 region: CASSQSGSSYEQYF. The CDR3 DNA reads TGTGCCAGCAGCCAATCGGGCAGCTCCTACGAGCAGTACTTC.